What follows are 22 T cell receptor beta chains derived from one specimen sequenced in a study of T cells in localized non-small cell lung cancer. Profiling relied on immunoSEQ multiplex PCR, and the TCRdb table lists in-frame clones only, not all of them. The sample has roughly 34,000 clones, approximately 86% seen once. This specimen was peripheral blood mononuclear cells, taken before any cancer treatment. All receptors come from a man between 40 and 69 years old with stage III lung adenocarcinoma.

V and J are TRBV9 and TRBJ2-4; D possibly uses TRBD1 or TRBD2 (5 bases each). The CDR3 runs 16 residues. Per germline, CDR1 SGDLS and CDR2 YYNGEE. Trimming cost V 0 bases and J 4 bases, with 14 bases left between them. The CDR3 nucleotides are TGTGCCAGCAGCGTAGGGGACGAAACTATTAAAAACATTCAGTACTTC. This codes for CASSVGDETIKNIQYF.

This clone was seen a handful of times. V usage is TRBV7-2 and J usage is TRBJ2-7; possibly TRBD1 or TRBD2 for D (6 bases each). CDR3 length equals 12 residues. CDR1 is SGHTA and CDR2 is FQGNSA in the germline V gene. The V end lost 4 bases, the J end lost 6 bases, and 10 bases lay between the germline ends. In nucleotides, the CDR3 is TGTGCCAGCAGCTACCGGGGGCGCGAGCAGTACTTC. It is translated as CASSYRGREQYF. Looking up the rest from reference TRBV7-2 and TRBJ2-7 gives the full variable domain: GAGVSQSPSNKVTEKGKDVELRCDPISGHTALYWYRQSLGQGLEFLIYFQGNSAPDKSGLPSDRFSAERTGGSVSTLTIQRTQQEDSAVYLCASSYRGREQYFGPGTRLTVT.

The CDR3 nucleotides read TGTGCCAGCAGCGTGGGGGGTACCCAAGAGACCCAGTACTTC. Encoded protein: CASSVGGTQETQYF. The J gene is TRBJ2-5, the V gene TRBV9; a weak D match, TRBD2 (6 bases). This CDR3 is 14 amino acids long. V gave up 2 bases and J gave up 1 base, with 9 bases separating them. Germline V lookup: CDR1 SGDLS, CDR2 YYNGEE.

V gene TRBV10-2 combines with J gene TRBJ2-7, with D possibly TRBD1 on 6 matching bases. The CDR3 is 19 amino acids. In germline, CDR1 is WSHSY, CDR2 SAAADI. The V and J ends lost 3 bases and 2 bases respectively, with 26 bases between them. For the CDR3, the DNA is TGCGCCAGCAGTGAATTCCCTGTTACTTTACAGGGTGACCCCTACGAGCAGTACTTC. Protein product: CASSEFPVTLQGDPYEQYF.

CDR3 in amino acids: CASSPGPFYEQYF. The CDR3 bases are TGTGCCAGCAGCCCGGGGCCTTTCTACGAGCAGTACTTC. The rearrangement joins TRBV11-3 to TRBJ2-7; D might be TRBD1 or TRBD2, each matching 5 bases. The CDR3 consists of 13 residues. Germline V gene sequence: CDR1 SGHNT, CDR2 YENEEA. With 5 bases removed from V and 3 bases from J, the gap between germline ends came to 11 bases.

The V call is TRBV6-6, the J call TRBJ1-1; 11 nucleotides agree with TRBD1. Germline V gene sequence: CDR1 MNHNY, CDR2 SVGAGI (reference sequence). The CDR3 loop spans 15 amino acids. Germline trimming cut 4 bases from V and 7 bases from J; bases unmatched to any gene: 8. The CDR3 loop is CASSSGDRGKSEAFF. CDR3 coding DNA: TGTGCCAGCAGTTCGGGGGACAGGGGGAAAAGTGAAGCTTTCTTT.

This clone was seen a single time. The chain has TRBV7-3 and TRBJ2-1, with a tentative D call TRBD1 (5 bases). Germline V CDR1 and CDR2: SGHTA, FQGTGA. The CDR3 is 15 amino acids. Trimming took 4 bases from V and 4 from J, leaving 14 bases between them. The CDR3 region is CASSSDGTGYNEQFF. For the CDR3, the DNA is TGTGCCAGCAGCTCAGATGGAACAGGTTACAATGAGCAGTTCTTC.

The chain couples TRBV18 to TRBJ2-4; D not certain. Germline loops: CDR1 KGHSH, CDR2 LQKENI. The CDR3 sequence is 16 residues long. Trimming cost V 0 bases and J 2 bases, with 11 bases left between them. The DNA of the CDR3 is TGTGCCAGCTCACCACCAAGACAAGAGTCCAAAAACATTCAGTACTTC. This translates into CASSPPRQESKNIQYF.

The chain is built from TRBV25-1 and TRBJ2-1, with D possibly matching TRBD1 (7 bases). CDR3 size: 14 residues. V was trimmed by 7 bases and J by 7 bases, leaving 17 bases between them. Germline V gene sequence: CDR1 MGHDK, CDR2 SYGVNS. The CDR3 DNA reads TGTGCCAGCACAGGGGGGCTTCCGGGAAATGAGCAGTTCTTC. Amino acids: CASTGGLPGNEQFF.

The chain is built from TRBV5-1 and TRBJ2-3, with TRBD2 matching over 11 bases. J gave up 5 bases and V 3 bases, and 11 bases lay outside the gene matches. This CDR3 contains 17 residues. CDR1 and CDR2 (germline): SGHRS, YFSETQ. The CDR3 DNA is TGCGCCAGCAGCTCGATACATAGCGGGGGGGCCAGAGATACGCAGTATTTT. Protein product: CASSSIHSGGARDTQYF.

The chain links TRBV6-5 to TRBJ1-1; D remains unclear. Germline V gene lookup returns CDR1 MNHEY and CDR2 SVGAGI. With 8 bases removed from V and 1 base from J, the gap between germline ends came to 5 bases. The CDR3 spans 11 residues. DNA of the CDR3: TGTGCCAGCGGGCGGAACACTGAAGCTTTCTTT. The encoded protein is CASGRNTEAFF.

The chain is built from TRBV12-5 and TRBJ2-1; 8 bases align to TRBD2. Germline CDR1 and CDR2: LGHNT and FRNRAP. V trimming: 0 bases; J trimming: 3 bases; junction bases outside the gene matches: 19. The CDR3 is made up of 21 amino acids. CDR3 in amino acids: CASGLVTSSLVGLADYNEQFF. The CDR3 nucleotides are TGTGCTAGTGGTTTGGTTACTAGTTCTCTGGTAGGACTAGCTGACTACAATGAGCAGTTCTTC.

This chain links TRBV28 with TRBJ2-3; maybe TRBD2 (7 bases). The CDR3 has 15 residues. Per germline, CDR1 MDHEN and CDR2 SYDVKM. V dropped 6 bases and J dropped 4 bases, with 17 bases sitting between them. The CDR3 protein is CASSPPGGLSDTQYF. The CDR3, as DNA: TGTGCCAGCAGCCCCCCGGGGGGCCTTTCAGATACGCAGTATTTT.

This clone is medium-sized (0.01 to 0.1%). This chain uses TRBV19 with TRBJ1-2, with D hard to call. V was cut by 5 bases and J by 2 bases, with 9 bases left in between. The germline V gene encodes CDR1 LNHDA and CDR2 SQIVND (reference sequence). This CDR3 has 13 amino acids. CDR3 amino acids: CASSLAQNYGYTF. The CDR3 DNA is TGTGCCAGTAGTTTAGCTCAAAACTATGGCTACACCTTC.

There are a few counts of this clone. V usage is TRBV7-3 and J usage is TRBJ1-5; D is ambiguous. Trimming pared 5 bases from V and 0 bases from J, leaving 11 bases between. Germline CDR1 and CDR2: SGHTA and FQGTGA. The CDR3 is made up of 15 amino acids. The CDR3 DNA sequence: TGTGCCAGCAGCCTGAGACGGAATAGCAATCAGCCCCAGCATTTT. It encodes CASSLRRNSNQPQHF.

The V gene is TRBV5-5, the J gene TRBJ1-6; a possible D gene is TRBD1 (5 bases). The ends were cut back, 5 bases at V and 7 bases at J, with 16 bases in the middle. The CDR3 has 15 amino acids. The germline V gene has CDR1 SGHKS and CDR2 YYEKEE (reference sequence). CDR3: CASRPTGTANSPLHF. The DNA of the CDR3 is TGTGCCAGCAGACCAACCGGGACTGCGAATTCACCCCTCCACTTT.

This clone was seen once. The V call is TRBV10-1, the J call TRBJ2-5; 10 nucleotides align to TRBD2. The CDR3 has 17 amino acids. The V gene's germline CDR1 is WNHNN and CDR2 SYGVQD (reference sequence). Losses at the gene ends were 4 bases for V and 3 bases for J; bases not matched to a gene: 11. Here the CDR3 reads CASSVQGGLAEKETQYF. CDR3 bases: TGCGCCAGCAGTGTACAAGGCGGACTAGCGGAAAAAGAGACCCAGTACTTC.

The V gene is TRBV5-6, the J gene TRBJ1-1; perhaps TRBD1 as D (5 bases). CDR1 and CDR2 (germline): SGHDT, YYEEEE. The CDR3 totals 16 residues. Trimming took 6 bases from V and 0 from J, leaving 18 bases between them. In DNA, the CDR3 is TGTGCCAGCACCCGAAAAAACAGGCTCATGAACACTGAAGCTTTCTTT. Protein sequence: CASTRKNRLMNTEAFF. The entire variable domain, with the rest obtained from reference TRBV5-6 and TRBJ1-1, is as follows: DAGVTQSPTHLIKTRGQQVTLRCSPKSGHDTVSWYQQALGQGPQFIFQYYEEEERQRGNFPDRFSGHQFPNYSSELNVNALLLGDSALYLCASTRKNRLMNTEAFFGQGTRLTVV.

CDR3 bases: TGTGCCAGCAGCTTAGAGGGGGGAGAGTACAATGAGCAGTTCTTC. Amino acids: CASSLEGGEYNEQFF. V and J are TRBV11-2 and TRBJ2-1, with a possible D match to TRBD2 (6 bases). The V gene lost 0 bases and the J gene lost 4 bases, with 10 bases spanning the gap. This CDR3 has 15 amino acids. CDR1 and CDR2 from the germline V gene are SGHAT and FQNNGV.

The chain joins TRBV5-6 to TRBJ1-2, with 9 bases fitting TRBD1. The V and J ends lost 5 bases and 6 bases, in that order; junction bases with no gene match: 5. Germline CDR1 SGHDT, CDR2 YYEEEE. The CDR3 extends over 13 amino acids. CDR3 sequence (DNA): TGTGCCAGCAGATGGACAGGGGCGAATGGCTACACCTTC. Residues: CASRWTGANGYTF.

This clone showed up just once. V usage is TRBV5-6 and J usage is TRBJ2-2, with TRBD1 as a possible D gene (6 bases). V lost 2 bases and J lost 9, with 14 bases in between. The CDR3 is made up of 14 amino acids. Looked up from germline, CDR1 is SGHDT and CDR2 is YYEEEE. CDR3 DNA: TGTGCCAGCAGCTTCCGGGACACAACCCGGGAGCTGTTTTTT. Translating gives CASSFRDTTRELFF.

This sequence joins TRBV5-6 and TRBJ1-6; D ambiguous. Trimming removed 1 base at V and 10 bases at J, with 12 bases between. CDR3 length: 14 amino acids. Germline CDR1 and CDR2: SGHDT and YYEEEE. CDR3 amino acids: CASSLRARGSPLHF. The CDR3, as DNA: TGTGCCAGCAGCTTGCGGGCGCGGGGATCACCCCTCCACTTT.